This T cell receptor (beta chain) was sequenced during a study of blood T cell repertoires in COVID-19. Study-level information: The United States, Italy and Spain provided the acute and convalescent COVID-19 samples. Sources were T cells, B-cell-depleted T cells, or PBMCs; the material itself was cDNA or gDNA.

Original processing notes: It was from reference gene primer amplification that nucleated cell counts were estimated. TCRdb's table, derived via immunoSEQ multiplex PCR, lists solely in-frame clones and lacks some. The DNA was the basis for D and trimming; V, J and clone size are from that table. This table holds under 75,000 clones, approximately 78% found once. V lost 4 bases and J lost 0, with 4 bases in between. The CDR3 is 13 amino acids. Germline V gene data show CDR1 as SEHNR and CDR2 as FQNEAQ (reference sequence). What was sequenced was peripheral blood. The chain recombines TRBV7-9 with TRBJ2-1; no clear D. The TCR comes from a man older than 75 with acute or convalescent COVID-19. As DNA, the CDR3 is TGTGCCAGCAGCTCTCTCTCCTACAATGAGCAGTTCTTC. This codes for CASSSLSYNEQFF.